One and the same sample provided the 24 T cell receptor beta chains below, sequenced in a study of blood T cell repertoires in COVID-19. Profiling relied on immunoSEQ multiplex PCR, and the TCRdb table lists in-frame clones only, not all of them. The sample contains about 190,000 clones, around 89% of which appear only once. Sequences were obtained from peripheral blood. The receptors derive from a middle-aged man with active or convalescent COVID-19.

The chain has TRBV6-5 and TRBJ2-7, with D unclear. The CDR3 loop spans 11 amino acids. V lost 5 bases, J lost 2 bases, and 4 bases lay in between. CDR1 and CDR2 from the germline V gene are MNHEY and SVGAGI. This CDR3 is CASSLTYEQYF. The CDR3 bases are TGTGCCAGCAGTCTAACCTACGAGCAGTACTTC.

The rearrangement uses TRBV6-1 and TRBJ1-5; D is ambiguous. Germline CDR1 is MNHNS and CDR2 is SASEGT. The V end lost 0 bases, the J end lost 2 bases, and 8 bases lay between the germline ends. This CDR3 has 15 amino acids. CDR3 protein: CASSEAWAGNQPQHF. Here the CDR3 DNA reads TGTGCCAGCAGTGAAGCGTGGGCAGGCAATCAGCCCCAGCATTTT.

This rearrangement joins TRBV7-3 to TRBJ1-4; D not resolved. Trimming removed 3 bases from V and 6 bases from J, with 8 bases in between. The CDR3 runs 13 residues. Germline lookup yields CDR1 SGHTA and CDR2 FQGTGA. This CDR3 is CASSFAVDEKLFF. CDR3 bases: TGTGCCAGCAGCTTTGCGGTGGATGAAAAACTGTTTTTT.

This chain uses TRBV19 with TRBJ2-1, with a possible D match to TRBD1 (5 bases). The ends were cut back, 7 bases at V and 0 bases at J, with 13 bases in the middle. The CDR3 is 15 amino acids. CDR1 and CDR2 from the germline V gene are LNHDA and SQIVND (reference sequence). CDR3: CASTPQGSSYNEQFF. Written as DNA, the CDR3 is TGTGCCAGTACCCCCCAGGGTTCCTCCTACAATGAGCAGTTCTTC.

This chain links TRBV29-1 with TRBJ1-1; unclear D gene. The CDR3 runs to 11 residues. Trimming cost V 6 bases and J 1 base, with 6 bases left between them. CDR1 is SQVTM, CDR2 ANQGSEA, per germline. CDR3 nucleotides: TGCAGCGTCCACGGGAACACTGAAGCTTTCTTT. Its protein is CSVHGNTEAFF.

This rearrangement joins TRBV2 to TRBJ2-1, with 7 bases identical to TRBD2. The trim removed 6 bases at V and 5 bases at J, leaving 7 bases unmatched. The CDR3 totals 14 residues. The germline V gene encodes CDR1 SNHLY and CDR2 FYNNEI. CDR3 DNA sequence: TGTGCCAGCAGGGGGAGCGGGAACAACAATGAGCAGTTCTTC. Its protein product is CASRGSGNNNEQFF.

The chain combines TRBV30 with TRBJ2-4; TRBD2 matches 11 bases. V lost 4 bases to trimming and J lost 0 bases; unmatched junction nucleotides: 11. Germline-derived CDR1 and CDR2 are GTSNPN and SVGIG (reference sequence). The CDR3 covers 18 residues. The CDR3 sequence is CAWKYSGRADGAKNIQYF. In DNA form, the CDR3 reads TGTGCCTGGAAATATAGCGGGAGGGCCGATGGAGCCAAAAACATTCAGTACTTC.

The rearrangement uses TRBV24-1 and TRBJ2-2; 11 nucleotides match TRBD2. CDR3 length equals 18 residues. The trim removed 3 bases at V and 2 bases at J, leaving 7 bases unmatched. Germline assignment: CDR1 KGHDR and CDR2 SFDVKD. The CDR3 loop reads CATSDAAGTSGNTGELFF. Here the CDR3 DNA reads TGTGCCACCAGTGATGCCGCCGGGACTAGCGGCAACACCGGGGAGCTGTTTTTT.

The chain is built from TRBV11-2 and TRBJ2-7, with D possibly being TRBD1 (6 bases). The germline gives CDR1 SGHAT, CDR2 FQNNGV. Trimming took 1 base from V and 4 from J, leaving 11 bases between them. The CDR3 has 14 amino acids. In nucleotides, the CDR3 is TGTGCCAGCAGCTTAGGACAGGCCGGATACGAGCAGTACTTC. Protein: CASSLGQAGYEQYF.

The V call is TRBV18, the J call TRBJ2-2; TRBD1 might be the D (6 bases). Germline values: CDR1 KGHSH, CDR2 LQKENI. V was shortened by 6 bases and J by 1 base, with 6 bases between the two germline ends. The CDR3 has 13 amino acids. The CDR3 sequence: CASSTGNTGELFF. CDR3 sequence (DNA): TGTGCCAGCTCGACAGGGAACACCGGGGAGCTGTTTTTT.

V is TRBV6-4 and J is TRBJ1-2; D gene unclear. Germline-derived CDR1 and CDR2 are MRHNA and SNTAGT. This CDR3 is built from 13 residues. Trimming shortened V by 0 bases and J by 4 bases, and 6 bases separated the two germline ends. The CDR3 is CASSDSFGYGYTF. The CDR3 bases are TGTGCCAGCAGTGACTCTTTCGGCTATGGCTACACCTTC.

V and J are TRBV7-9 and TRBJ2-5, with 7 bases lining up with TRBD1. Germline V gives CDR1 SEHNR, CDR2 FQNEAQ (reference sequence). Unmatched junction bases numbered 7, after V lost 5 bases and J lost 4 bases. This CDR3 comprises 14 residues. CDR3 amino acids: CASSPETGRETQYF. The CDR3 DNA follows: TGTGCCAGCAGCCCCGAGACAGGGAGAGAGACCCAGTACTTC. Looking up the rest from reference TRBV7-9 and TRBJ2-5 gives the full variable domain: DTGVSQNPRHKITKRGQNVTFRCDPISEHNRLYWYRQTLGQGPEFLTYFQNEAQLEKSRLLSDRFSAERPKGSFSTLEIQRTEQGDSAMYLCASSPETGRETQYFGPGTRLLVL.

The chain is built from TRBV7-9 and TRBJ2-1; 9 nucleotides align to TRBD2. CDR1 is SEHNR, CDR2 FQNEAQ, per germline (reference sequence). This CDR3 is 19 amino acids long. With V trimmed by 5 bases and J by 4 bases, 18 bases remained unmatched. CDR3 sequence: CASSGLGVGASGAYNEQFF. The CDR3, as DNA: TGTGCCAGCAGCGGCCTCGGGGTAGGGGCTAGCGGGGCTTACAATGAGCAGTTCTTC.

This clone was recorded once. The rearrangement links TRBV5-1 to TRBJ2-7; a weak D match, TRBD1 (6 bases). Trimming shortened V by 4 bases and J by 7 bases, and 15 bases separated the two germline ends. The CDR3 totals 13 residues. Per germline, CDR1 SGHRS and CDR2 YFSETQ. The DNA for the CDR3 is TGCGCCAGCAGCCCGGGACATGCCATGGAGCAGTACTTC. Its protein is CASSPGHAMEQYF.

V and J are TRBV6-6 and TRBJ2-7, with 12 bases fitting TRBD2. The trim removed 5 bases at V and 3 bases at J, leaving 2 bases unmatched. This CDR3 is built from 14 residues. Germline loops: CDR1 MNHNY, CDR2 SVGAGI (reference sequence). CDR3 in amino acids: CASSILAGGYEQYF. As DNA, the CDR3 is TGTGCCAGCAGTATACTAGCGGGGGGCTACGAGCAGTACTTC.

The chain combines TRBV19 with TRBJ2-1; 7 bases align to TRBD2. Germline values: CDR1 LNHDA, CDR2 SQIVND (reference sequence). V trimming: 5 bases; J trimming: 8 bases; junction bases outside the gene matches: 12. The CDR3 spans 15 residues. The CDR3 is CASSSTSRVIDEQFF. The CDR3 region has the DNA TGTGCCAGTAGTTCGACTAGCCGGGTGATCGATGAGCAGTTCTTC. Full variable domain (remainder filled in from reference TRBV19 and TRBJ2-1): DGGITQSPKYLFRKEGQNVTLSCEQNLNHDAMYWYRQDPGQGLRLIYYSQIVNDFQKGDIAEGYSVSREKKESFPLTVTSAQKNPTAFYLCASSSTSRVIDEQFFGPGTRLTVL.

The CDR3 here is CASSDGASGAYEQYF. Written as DNA, the CDR3 is TGTGCCAGCAGTGATGGGGCTAGCGGGGCCTACGAGCAGTACTTC. The rearrangement uses TRBV2 and TRBJ2-7, with TRBD2 identical over 9 bases. Trimming removed 3 bases from V and 2 bases from J; junction bases left unmatched: 5. The length of the CDR3 is 15 residues. Germline V gives CDR1 SNHLY, CDR2 FYNNEI.

J is TRBJ1-5 and V is TRBV27, with a weak D call TRBD1 (5 bases). The ends were cut back, 5 bases at V and 4 bases at J, with 21 bases in the middle. The germline CDR1 and CDR2 sequences are MNHEY and SMNVEV (reference sequence). The CDR3 spans 17 residues. The CDR3 sequence: CASSQIRGAALNQPQHF. CDR3 bases: TGTGCCAGCAGTCAGATCCGTGGGGCAGCGTTAAATCAGCCCCAGCATTTT.

The chain combines TRBV9 with TRBJ2-3, with 7 bases aligning to TRBD2. CDR3 size: 16 residues. J was trimmed by 4 bases and V by 4 bases; bases with no gene match: 12. Germline V lookup: CDR1 SGDLS, CDR2 YYNGEE. CDR3 protein: CASSPRAGTTSDTQYF. The CDR3 DNA follows: TGTGCCAGCAGCCCCAGAGCCGGGACTACCTCAGATACGCAGTATTTT. The variable domain in full, completed from reference TRBV9 and TRBJ2-3, reads DSGVTQTPKHLITATGQRVTLRCSPRSGDLSVYWYQQSLDQGLQFLIQYYNGEERAKGNILERFSAQQFPDLHSELNLSSLELGDSALYFCASSPRAGTTSDTQYFGPGTRLTVL.

V and J are TRBV5-1 and TRBJ2-1; 7 bases are shared with TRBD2. Germline V CDR1 and CDR2: SGHRS, YFSETQ. V dropped 0 bases and J dropped 3; count of bases not matched to a gene: 6. This CDR3 is built from 16 residues. The CDR3 DNA sequence: TGCGCCAGCAGCTTGGATGGGGGAGGGCTCTACAATGAGCAGTTCTTC. Protein: CASSLDGGGLYNEQFF. Based on the CDR3 plus reference TRBV5-1 and TRBJ2-1, the full variable domain is KAGVTQTPRYLIKTRGQQVTLSCSPISGHRSVSWYQQTPGQGLQFLFEYFSETQRNKGNFPGRFSGRQFSNSRSEMNVSTLELGDSALYLCASSLDGGGLYNEQFFGPGTRLTVL.

This chain uses TRBV5-6 with TRBJ2-6; D is perhaps TRBD1 (6 bases). Germline CDR1 reads SGHDT; CDR2 reads YYEEEE. Trimming removed 1 base at V and 3 bases at J, with 17 bases between. The CDR3 consists of 18 residues. The CDR3: CASSLFGLGTFGANVLTF. The DNA for the CDR3 is TGTGCCAGCAGCTTGTTTGGTTTAGGGACATTTGGGGCCAACGTCCTGACTTTC.

The genes are TRBV11-1 and TRBJ2-4, with D perhaps matching TRBD1 (5 bases). This CDR3 has 15 amino acids. Trimming pared 5 bases from V and 5 bases from J, leaving 16 bases between. Germline V gives CDR1 SGHAT, CDR2 FQDESV (reference sequence). CDR3 protein: CASSPLRTTENIQYF. The CDR3 nucleotides read TGTGCCAGCAGCCCTCTGCGAACGACAGAAAACATTCAGTACTTC.

V and J are TRBV2 and TRBJ2-5, with a tentative D call TRBD1 (6 bases). V lost 6 bases, J lost 4 bases, and 21 bases lay in between. The CDR3 totals 16 residues. Germline V gene lookup returns CDR1 SNHLY and CDR2 FYNNEI. The CDR3 DNA reads as TGTGCCAGCAGGATACAGGGCGGAGTGACTCTAGAGACCCAGTACTTC. This sequence encodes CASRIQGGVTLETQYF.

The chain is built from TRBV5-1 and TRBJ1-1; TRBD1 agrees at 10 bases. Germline V gene data show CDR1 as SGHRS and CDR2 as YFSETQ. CDR3 length: 15 amino acids. The ends lost 0 bases at V and 4 bases at J; junction bases unmatched: 3. The CDR3 region is CASSLGRQGATEAFF. The CDR3 nucleotides are TGCGCCAGCAGCTTGGGCCGACAGGGGGCCACTGAAGCTTTCTTT. Looking up the rest from reference TRBV5-1 and TRBJ1-1 gives the full variable domain: KAGVTQTPRYLIKTRGQQVTLSCSPISGHRSVSWYQQTPGQGLQFLFEYFSETQRNKGNFPGRFSGRQFSNSRSEMNVSTLELGDSALYLCASSLGRQGATEAFFGQGTRLTVV.